One TCR beta chain is described in this entry. In the original analysis: The authors estimated nucleated cell counts from reference gene primer amplification. TCRdb keeps only in-frame clones here, not all; method: immunoSEQ multiplex PCR. From that table come the V and J calls and clone size; the DNA was used to work out D and trimming. The sample comprises about 25,000 clones, more than 75% of which are singletons, and about 8% rests with the top ten. This CDR3 contains 13 residues. V dropped 3 bases and J dropped 4 bases, with 6 bases sitting between them. In germline, CDR1 is MDHEN, CDR2 SYDVKM. This record belongs to a study of blood T cell repertoires in COVID-19. Study in general: The United States, Italy and Spain were the sources of the acute and convalescent COVID-19 samples. Sources were T cells, B-cell-depleted T cells, or PBMCs; the material itself was cDNA or gDNA.

Sequenced material: peripheral blood. The rearrangement joins TRBV28 to TRBJ1-4, with D hard to call. The receptor was derived from a man between 45 and 60 years old with active COVID-19. The CDR3 region has the DNA TGTGCCAGCAGTTTCTCGTTTAATGAAAAACTGTTTTTT. Translated: CASSFSFNEKLFF.